The clone carrying this TCR beta chain was detected many times. What it recognizes is unknown. This record belongs to a study of Graves' ophthalmopathy and Graves' hyperthyroidism. CDR1 is SGHRS and CDR2 is YFSETQ in the germline V gene. V shed 4 bases and J 3 bases; nucleotides not matched to a gene: 3. CDR3 size: 13 residues. Amplified TCR beta CDR3 regions were obtained using RNA transcripts as template. The first-round RT-PCR employed HTBI primers together with the Qiagen OneStep RT-PCR kit. A multiplex PCR was then performed as the second round. TCRdb re-analysed the multiplex PCR reads in MiXCR, keeping a single row per CDR3 protein. The sample includes hundreds of thousands of distinct CDR3 sequences, about 24% seen only once; the top ten take more than 5.5%. Study-wide results and caveats: Predictions made by the model for ophthalmopathy progression reached over 55% sensitivity and around 72% specificity.

The chain recombines TRBV5-1 with TRBJ1-1; 7 nucleotides line up with TRBD1. The TCR sequence derives from a woman aged 18-35 years with stable Graves' hyperthyroidism. Some clones in this sample may be carry-over from other donors' samples. What was sequenced was peripheral blood. The CDR3 loop is CASSAGQYTEAFF. The DNA for the CDR3 is TGCGCCAGCAGCGCGGGACAGTACACTGAAGCTTTCTTT.